This T cell receptor beta chain was captured in a study of blood T cell repertoires in COVID-19. At the level of the study: From the United States, Italy and Spain came samples of acute and convalescent COVID-19. Sources were T cells, B-cell-depleted T cells, or PBMCs; the material itself was cDNA or gDNA.

V was clipped by 2 bases and J by 0 bases, with 15 bases between them. There are 17 residues in the CDR3. The V gene's germline CDR1 is SGHDT and CDR2 YYEEEE. Produced via immunoSEQ multiplex PCR; TCRdb's table is partial and in-frame only. The table lists 74,000 or so clones, approximately 92% of them singletons, with roughly 8% in the top ten. The J gene is TRBJ1-3, the V gene TRBV5-6; D possibly corresponds to TRBD1 (5 bases). The receptor comes from a man aged 45-65 years with active COVID-19. What was sequenced was peripheral blood. CDR3 in amino acids: CASSFLPDSNSGNTIYF. The CDR3 DNA follows: TGTGCCAGCAGCTTTCTTCCCGACAGCAACTCTGGAAACACCATATATTTT.